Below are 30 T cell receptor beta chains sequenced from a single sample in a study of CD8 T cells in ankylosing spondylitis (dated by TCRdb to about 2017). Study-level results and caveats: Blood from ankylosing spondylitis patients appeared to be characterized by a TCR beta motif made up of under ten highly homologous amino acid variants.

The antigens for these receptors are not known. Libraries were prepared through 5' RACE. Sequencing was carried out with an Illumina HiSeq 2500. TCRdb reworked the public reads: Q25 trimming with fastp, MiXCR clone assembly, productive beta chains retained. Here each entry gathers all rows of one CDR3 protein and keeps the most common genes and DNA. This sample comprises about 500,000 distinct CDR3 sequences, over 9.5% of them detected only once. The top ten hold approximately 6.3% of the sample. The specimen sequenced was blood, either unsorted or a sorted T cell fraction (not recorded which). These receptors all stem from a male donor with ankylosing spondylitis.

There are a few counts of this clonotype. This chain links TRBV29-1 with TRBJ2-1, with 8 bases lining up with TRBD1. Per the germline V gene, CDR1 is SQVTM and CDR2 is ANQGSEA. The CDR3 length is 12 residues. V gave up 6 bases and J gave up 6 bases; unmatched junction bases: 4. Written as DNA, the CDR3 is TGCAGCGTGGATGGGACAGGCAATGAGCAGTTCTTC. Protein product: CSVDGTGNEQFF.

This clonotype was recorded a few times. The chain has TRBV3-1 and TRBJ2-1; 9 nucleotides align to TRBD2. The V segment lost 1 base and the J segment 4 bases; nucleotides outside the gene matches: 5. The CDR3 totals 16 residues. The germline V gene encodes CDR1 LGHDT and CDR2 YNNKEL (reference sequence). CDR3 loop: CASSQGLLAGYNEQFF. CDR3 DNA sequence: TGTGCCAGCAGCCAAGGTTTGCTAGCGGGGTACAATGAGCAGTTCTTC.

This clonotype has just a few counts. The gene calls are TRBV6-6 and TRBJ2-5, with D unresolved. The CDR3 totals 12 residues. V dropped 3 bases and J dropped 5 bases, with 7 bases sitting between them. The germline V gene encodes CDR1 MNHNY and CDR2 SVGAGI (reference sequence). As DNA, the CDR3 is TGTGCCAGCAGTTATTTTGGTGAGACCCAGTACTTC. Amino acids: CASSYFGETQYF.

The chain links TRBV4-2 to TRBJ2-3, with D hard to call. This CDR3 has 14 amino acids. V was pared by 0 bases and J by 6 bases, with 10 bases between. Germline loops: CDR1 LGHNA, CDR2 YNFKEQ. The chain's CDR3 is CASSQDQTSDTQYF. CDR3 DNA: TGTGCCAGCAGCCAAGACCAAACGTCGGATACGCAGTATTTT.

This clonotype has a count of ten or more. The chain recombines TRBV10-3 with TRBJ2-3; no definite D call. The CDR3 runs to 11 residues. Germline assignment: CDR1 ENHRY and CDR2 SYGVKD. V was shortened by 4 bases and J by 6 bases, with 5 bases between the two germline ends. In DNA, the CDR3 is TGTGCCATCAGTGTGGGTGATACGCAGTATTTT. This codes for CAISVGDTQYF.

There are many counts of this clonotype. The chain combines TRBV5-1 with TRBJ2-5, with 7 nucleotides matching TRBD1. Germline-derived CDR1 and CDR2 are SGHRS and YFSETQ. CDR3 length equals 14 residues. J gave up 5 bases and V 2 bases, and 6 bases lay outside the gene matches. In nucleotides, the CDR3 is TGCGCCAGCAGCTTTACAGGGGACCGGGAGACCCAGTACTTC. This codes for CASSFTGDRETQYF.

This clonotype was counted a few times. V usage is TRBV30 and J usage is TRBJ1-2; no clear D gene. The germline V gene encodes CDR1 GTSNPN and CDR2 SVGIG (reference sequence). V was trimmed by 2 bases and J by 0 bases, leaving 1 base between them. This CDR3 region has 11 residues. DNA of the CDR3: TGTGCCTGGAGTTCTAACTATGGCTACACCTTC. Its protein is CAWSSNYGYTF.

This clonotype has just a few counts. The chain's CDR3 is CASTQGGGRGGELFF. DNA for the CDR3: TGTGCCAGCACCCAGGGAGGGGGGCGAGGCGGGGAGCTGTTTTTT. The chain has TRBV3-1 and TRBJ2-2, with TRBD2 as a possible D gene (7 bases). CDR3 length: 15 amino acids. Trimming pared 7 bases from V and 7 bases from J, leaving 19 bases between. Germline values: CDR1 LGHDT, CDR2 YNNKEL (reference sequence). The variable domain in full, with the rest retrieved from reference TRBV3-1 and TRBJ2-2, is DTAVSQTPKYLVTQMGNDKSIKCEQNLGHDTMYWYKQDSKKFLKIMFSYNNKELIINETVPNRFSPKSPDKAHLNLHINSLELGDSAVYFCASTQGGGRGGELFFGEGSRLTVL.

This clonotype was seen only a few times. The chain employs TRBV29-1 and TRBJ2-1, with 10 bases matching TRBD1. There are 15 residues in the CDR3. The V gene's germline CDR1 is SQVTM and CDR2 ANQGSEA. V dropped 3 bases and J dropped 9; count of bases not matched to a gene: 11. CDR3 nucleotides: TGCAGCGTTGACTGGGACAGGGGCGGGGTATCTGAGCAGTTCTTC. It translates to CSVDWDRGGVSEQFF.

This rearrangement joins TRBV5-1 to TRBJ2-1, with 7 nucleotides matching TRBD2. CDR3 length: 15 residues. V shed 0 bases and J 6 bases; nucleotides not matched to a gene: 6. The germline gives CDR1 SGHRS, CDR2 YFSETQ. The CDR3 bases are TGCGCCAGCAGCTTGGCGGGAGGTTATAGCAATGAGCAGTTCTTC. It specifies CASSLAGGYSNEQFF.

The CDR3, as DNA: TGTGCCAGCAGCTTAGAACTAGCGGGAGGGCCCATTACGCAGTATTTT. Translation: CASSLELAGGPITQYF. V usage is TRBV7-6 and J usage is TRBJ2-3; 13 positions agree with TRBD2. J gave up 8 bases and V 1 base, and 6 bases lay outside the gene matches. Germline assignment: CDR1 SGHVS and CDR2 FNYEAQ. The CDR3 extends over 16 amino acids.

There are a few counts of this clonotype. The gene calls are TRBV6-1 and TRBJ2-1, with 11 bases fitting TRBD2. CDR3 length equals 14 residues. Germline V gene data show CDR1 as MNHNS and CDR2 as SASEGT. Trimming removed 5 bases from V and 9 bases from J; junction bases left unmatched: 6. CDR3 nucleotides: TGTGCCAGCAGTCTAGCGGGAGGTCGGGGTGAGCAGTTCTTC. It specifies CASSLAGGRGEQFF.

The CDR3 DNA reads TGTGCCAGCAGCAAAGTAACAGGGGGAGTAGAGACCCAGTACTTC. Translation gives CASSKVTGGVETQYF. This chain links TRBV7-8 with TRBJ2-5, with 8 bases matching TRBD1. This CDR3 spans 15 amino acids. Losses at the gene ends were 5 bases for V and 4 bases for J; bases not matched to a gene: 9. Germline V gene lookup returns CDR1 SGHVS and CDR2 FQNEAQ.

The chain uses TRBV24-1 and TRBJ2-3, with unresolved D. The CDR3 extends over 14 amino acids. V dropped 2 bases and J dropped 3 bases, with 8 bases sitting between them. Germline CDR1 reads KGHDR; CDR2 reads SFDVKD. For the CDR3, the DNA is TGTGCCACCAGTGATTCCGTCGGGACAGATACGCAGTATTTT. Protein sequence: CATSDSVGTDTQYF.

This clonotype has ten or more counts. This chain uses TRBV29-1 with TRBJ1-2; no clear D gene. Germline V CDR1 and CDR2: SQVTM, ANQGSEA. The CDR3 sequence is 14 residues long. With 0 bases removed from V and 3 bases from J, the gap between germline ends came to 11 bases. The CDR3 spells CSVEDARIYYGYTF. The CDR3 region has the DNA TGCAGCGTTGAAGATGCCCGGATCTACTATGGCTACACCTTC.

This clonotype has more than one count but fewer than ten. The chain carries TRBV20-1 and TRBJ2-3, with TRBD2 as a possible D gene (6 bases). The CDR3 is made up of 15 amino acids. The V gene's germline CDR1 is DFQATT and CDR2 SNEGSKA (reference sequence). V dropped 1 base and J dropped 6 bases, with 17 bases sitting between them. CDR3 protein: CSARVPGSGLDTQYF. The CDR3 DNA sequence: TGCAGTGCTAGAGTCCCGGGTAGCGGCTTGGATACGCAGTATTTT.

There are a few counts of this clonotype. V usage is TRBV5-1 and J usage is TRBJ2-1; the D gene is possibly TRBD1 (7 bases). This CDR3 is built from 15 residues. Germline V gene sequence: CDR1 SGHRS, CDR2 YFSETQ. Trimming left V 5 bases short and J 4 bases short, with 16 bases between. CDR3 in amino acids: CASSRTGDWYNEQFF. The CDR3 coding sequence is TGCGCCAGCAGTCGTACAGGGGACTGGTACAATGAGCAGTTCTTC.

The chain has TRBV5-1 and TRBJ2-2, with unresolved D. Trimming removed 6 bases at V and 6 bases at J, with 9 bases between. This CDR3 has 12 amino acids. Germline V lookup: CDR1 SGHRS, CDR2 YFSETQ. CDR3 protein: CASIRDSGELFF. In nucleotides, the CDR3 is TGCGCCAGCATAAGGGATTCCGGGGAGCTGTTTTTT. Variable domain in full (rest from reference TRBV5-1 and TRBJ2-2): KAGVTQTPRYLIKTRGQQVTLSCSPISGHRSVSWYQQTPGQGLQFLFEYFSETQRNKGNFPGRFSGRQFSNSRSEMNVSTLELGDSALYLCASIRDSGELFFGEGSRLTVL.

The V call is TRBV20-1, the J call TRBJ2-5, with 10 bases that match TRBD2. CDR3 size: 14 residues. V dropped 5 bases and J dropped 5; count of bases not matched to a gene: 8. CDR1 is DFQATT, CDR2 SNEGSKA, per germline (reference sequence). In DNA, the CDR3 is TGCAGTGCTCCAAAGCGGGAGGGCCGGGAGACCCAGTACTTC. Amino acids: CSAPKREGRETQYF.

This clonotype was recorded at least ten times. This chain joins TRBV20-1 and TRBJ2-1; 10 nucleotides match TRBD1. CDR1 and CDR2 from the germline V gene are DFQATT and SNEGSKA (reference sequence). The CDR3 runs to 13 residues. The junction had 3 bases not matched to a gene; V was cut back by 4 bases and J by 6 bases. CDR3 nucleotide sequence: TGCAGTGCTAAAAGGACAGGGGGCAATGAGCAGTTCTTC. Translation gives CSAKRTGGNEQFF.

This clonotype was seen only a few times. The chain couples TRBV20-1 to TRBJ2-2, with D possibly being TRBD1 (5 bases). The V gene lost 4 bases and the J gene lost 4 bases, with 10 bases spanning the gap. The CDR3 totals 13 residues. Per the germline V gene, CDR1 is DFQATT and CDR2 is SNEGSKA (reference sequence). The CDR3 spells CSAKTAGTGELFF. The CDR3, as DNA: TGCAGTGCTAAGACAGCCGGCACCGGGGAGCTGTTTTTT.

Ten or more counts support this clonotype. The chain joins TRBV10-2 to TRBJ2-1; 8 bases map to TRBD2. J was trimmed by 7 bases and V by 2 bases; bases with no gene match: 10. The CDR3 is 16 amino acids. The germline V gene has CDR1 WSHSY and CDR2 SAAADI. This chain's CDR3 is CASSEIGSGIWNEQFF. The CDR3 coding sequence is TGCGCCAGCAGTGAGATTGGTAGCGGGATATGGAATGAGCAGTTCTTC.

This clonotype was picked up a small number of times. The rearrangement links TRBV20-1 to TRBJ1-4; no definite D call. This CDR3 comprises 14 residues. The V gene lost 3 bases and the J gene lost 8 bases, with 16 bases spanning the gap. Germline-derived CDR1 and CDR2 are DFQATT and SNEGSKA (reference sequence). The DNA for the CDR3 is TGCAGTGCTAGCCCGGGGAGGATTGTAGAAAAACTGTTTTTT. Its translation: CSASPGRIVEKLFF.

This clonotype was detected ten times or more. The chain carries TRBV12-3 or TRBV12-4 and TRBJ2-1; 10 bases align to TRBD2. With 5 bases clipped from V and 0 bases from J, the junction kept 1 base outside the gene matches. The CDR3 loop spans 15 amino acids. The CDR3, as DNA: TGTGCCAGCAGTCCTAGCGGGGGCTCCTACAATGAGCAGTTCTTC. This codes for CASSPSGGSYNEQFF.

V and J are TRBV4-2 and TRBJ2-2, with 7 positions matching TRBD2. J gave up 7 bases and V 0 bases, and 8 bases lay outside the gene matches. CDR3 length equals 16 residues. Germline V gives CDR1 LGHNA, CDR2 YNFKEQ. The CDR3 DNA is TGTGCCAGCAGCCAAGAAGCGGGACGACTGGGCGGGGAGCTGTTTTTT. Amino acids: CASSQEAGRLGGELFF.

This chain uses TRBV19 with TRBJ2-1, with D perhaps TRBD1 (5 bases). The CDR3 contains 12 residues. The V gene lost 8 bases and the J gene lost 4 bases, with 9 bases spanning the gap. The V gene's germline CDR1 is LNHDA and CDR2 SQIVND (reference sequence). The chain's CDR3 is CASQGLYNEQFF. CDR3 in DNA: TGTGCCAGTCAGGGTTTGTACAATGAGCAGTTCTTC. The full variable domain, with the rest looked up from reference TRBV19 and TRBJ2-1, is DGGITQSPKYLFRKEGQNVTLSCEQNLNHDAMYWYRQDPGQGLRLIYYSQIVNDFQKGDIAEGYSVSREKKESFPLTVTSAQKNPTAFYLCASQGLYNEQFFGPGTRLTVL.

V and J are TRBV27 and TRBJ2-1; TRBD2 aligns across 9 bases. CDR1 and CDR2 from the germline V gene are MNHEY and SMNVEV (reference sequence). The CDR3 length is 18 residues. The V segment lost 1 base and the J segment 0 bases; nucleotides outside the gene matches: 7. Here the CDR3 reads CASSLWGRREGSYNEQFF. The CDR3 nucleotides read TGTGCCAGCAGTTTATGGGGGAGGCGGGAGGGCTCCTACAATGAGCAGTTCTTC.

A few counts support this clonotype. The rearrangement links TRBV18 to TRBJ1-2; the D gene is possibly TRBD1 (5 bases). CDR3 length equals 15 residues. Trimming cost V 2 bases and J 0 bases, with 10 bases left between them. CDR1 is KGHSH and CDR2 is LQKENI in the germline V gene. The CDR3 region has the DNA TGTGCCAGCTCACCAGTACAGGATCCTAACTATGGCTACACCTTC. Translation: CASSPVQDPNYGYTF.

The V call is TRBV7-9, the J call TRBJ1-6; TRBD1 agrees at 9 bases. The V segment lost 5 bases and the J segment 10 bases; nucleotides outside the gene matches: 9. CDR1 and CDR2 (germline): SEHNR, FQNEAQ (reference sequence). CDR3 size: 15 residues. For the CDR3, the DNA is TGTGCCAGCAGCACCCGACAGGGGGGTAACTCACCCCTCCACTTT. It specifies CASSTRQGGNSPLHF. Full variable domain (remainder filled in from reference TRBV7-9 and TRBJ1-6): DTGVSQNPRHKITKRGQNVTFRCDPISEHNRLYWYRQTLGQGPEFLTYFQNEAQLEKSRLLSDRFSAERPKGSFSTLEIQRTEQGDSAMYLCASSTRQGGNSPLHFGNGTRLTVT.

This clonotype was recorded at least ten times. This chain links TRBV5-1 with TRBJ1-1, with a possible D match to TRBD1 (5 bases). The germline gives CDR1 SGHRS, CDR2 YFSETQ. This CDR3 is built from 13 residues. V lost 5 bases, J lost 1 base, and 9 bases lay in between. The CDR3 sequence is CASRTTGNTEAFF. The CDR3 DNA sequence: TGCGCCAGCAGAACAACAGGGAACACTGAAGCTTTCTTT.